This T cell receptor (beta chain) was recovered during a study of T cell clonotyping in hematopoietic cell transplantation. Study-wide background: Recipient samples before transplant were obtained post-cytoreduction. Whole-study findings and limits: Pathologically expanded recipient clonotypes increased progressively from day 30 to day 180 as diversity fell. Graft donor and pretransplant recipient Inverse Simpson Index values predicted broader posttransplant TCR diversity.

The CDR3 contains 16 residues. V lost 0 bases to trimming and J lost 2 bases, with 13 bases between them. Germline values: CDR1 LGHNA, CDR2 YSLEER. Documented time point: recipient sample about 28 days before transplant, after cytoreduction. Clones were read by immunoSEQ multiplex PCR, and TCRdb kept only the in-frame ones, dropping some. The sample has approximately 27,000 clones, 85% to 95% seen once. This clone was seen more than once but under ten times. Its antigen is currently unknown. The sample here was peripheral blood mononuclear cells, taken before stem cell transplant. The sequence was obtained from a middle-aged man with acute myeloid leukemia. Some clones in this sample may be carry-over from other donors' samples. The chain uses TRBV4-3 and TRBJ1-2; D is unclear. In nucleotides, the CDR3 is TGCGCCAGCAGCCAAGAGTTCCGACGGGCAAACTATGGCTACACCTTC. Its translation: CASSQEFRRANYGYTF.